Included here is one TCR beta chain sequence, with context. The CDR3 loop spans 15 amino acids. Germline V gene data show CDR1 as LGHNA and CDR2 as YSLEER. TCRdb reworked the 5' RACE reads into one entry per CDR3 protein, no DNA. Its table lists some 150,000 distinct CDR3 sequences. This specimen belongs to a study of monozygotic twins with inflammatory bowel disease. Sequenced input: blood. This clonotype was sampled from a human donor with ulcerative colitis or Crohn's disease, or a healthy co-twin of an affected twin (not recorded which). The rearrangement links TRBV4-3 to TRBJ2-2; TCRdb picks TRBD2, but there is no DNA to check that call. CDR3 sequence reads: CASSQEAGFPGELFF.